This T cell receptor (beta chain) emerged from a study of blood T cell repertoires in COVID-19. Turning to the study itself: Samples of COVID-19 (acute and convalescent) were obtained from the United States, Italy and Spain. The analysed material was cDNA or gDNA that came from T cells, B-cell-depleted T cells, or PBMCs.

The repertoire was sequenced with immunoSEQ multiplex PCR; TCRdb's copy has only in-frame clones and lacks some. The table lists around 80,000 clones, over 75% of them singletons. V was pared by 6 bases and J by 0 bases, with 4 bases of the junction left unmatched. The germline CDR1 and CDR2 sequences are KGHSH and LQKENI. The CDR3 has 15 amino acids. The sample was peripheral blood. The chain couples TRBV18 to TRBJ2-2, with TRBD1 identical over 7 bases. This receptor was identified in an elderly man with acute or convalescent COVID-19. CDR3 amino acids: CASSQGQTNTGELFF. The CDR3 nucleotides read TGTGCCAGCTCGCAGGGACAGACGAACACCGGGGAGCTGTTTTTT. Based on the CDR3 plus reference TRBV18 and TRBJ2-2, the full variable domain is NAGVMQNPRHLVRRRGQEARLRCSPMKGHSHVYWYRQLPEEGLKFMVYLQKENIIDESGMPKERFSAEFPKEGPSILRIQQVVRGDSAAYFCASSQGQTNTGELFFGEGSRLTVL.